The 10 T cell receptor beta chains given below trace back to one sample, sequenced in a study of blood T cell repertoires in COVID-19. Method: immunoSEQ multiplex PCR; TCRdb's copy keeps in-frame clones and lacks some. The sample includes around 170,000 clones, roughly 83% of them seen just once. The source material was peripheral blood. These receptor sequences come from a young man with active or convalescent COVID-19.

The chain recombines TRBV12-2 with TRBJ2-1; the table gives TRBD2 as D, unverified against the DNA. TRBV12-2 is noted as a pseudogene. The CDR3 extends over 13 amino acids. CDR3 amino acids: CASRLVTQNEQFF. The CDR3 bases are TGTGCAAGTCGCTTAGTGACTCAGAATGAGCAGTTCTTC.

This chain joins TRBV19 and TRBJ2-7; TRBD1 aligns across 8 bases. Germline trimming cut 4 bases from V and 5 bases from J; bases unmatched to any gene: 10. Per the germline V gene, CDR1 is LNHDA and CDR2 is SQIVND (reference sequence). CDR3 length: 15 amino acids. DNA of the CDR3: TGTGCCAGTAGTAGACAGGACAGGGCAGGGCACGAGCAGTACTTC. It yields the protein CASSRQDRAGHEQYF.

Here the CDR3 reads CASSLGASAYEQYF. The DNA of the CDR3 is TGTGCCAGCAGCTTAGGGGCGTCAGCCTACGAGCAGTACTTC. The chain couples TRBV7-9 to TRBJ2-7, with D unresolved. CDR1 SEHNR and CDR2 FQNEAQ come from the germline V gene (reference sequence). V gave up 1 base and J gave up 2 bases, with 9 bases separating them. The CDR3 extends over 14 amino acids.

This chain uses TRBV6-5 with TRBJ2-1, with 13 bases fitting TRBD2. Trimming took 0 bases from V and 7 from J; bases not matched to a gene: 3. CDR1 is MNHEY, CDR2 SVGAGI, per germline. The CDR3 has 16 residues. For the CDR3, the DNA is TGTGCCAGCAGTTACTCCTGGACTAGCGGGAGTAATGAGCAGTTCTTC. This encodes CASSYSWTSGSNEQFF.

This chain uses TRBV11-2 with TRBJ1-1; D is possibly TRBD1 (5 bases). Trimming took off 1 base at V and 0 bases at J, with 12 bases between the two ends. The CDR3 has 16 residues. The germline V gene encodes CDR1 SGHAT and CDR2 FQNNGV. The CDR3 spells CASSLAGGRMNTEAFF. CDR3 DNA: TGTGCCAGCAGCTTAGCCGGGGGGAGAATGAACACTGAAGCTTTCTTT. The whole variable domain, filled in from reference TRBV11-2 and TRBJ1-1, reads EAGVAQSPRYKIIEKRQSVAFWCNPISGHATLYWYQQILGQGPKLLIQFQNNGVVDDSQLPKDRFSAERLKGVDSTLKIQPAKLEDSAVYLCASSLAGGRMNTEAFFGQGTRLTVV.

The J gene is TRBJ2-1, the V gene TRBV12-5, with D maybe TRBD2 (6 bases). Trimming pared 7 bases from V and 5 bases from J, leaving 15 bases between. This CDR3 is 14 amino acids long. Germline CDR1 is LGHNT and CDR2 is FRNRAP. This chain's CDR3 is CASVADTGDNEQFF. DNA for the CDR3: TGTGCTAGTGTCGCGGACACGGGGGACAATGAGCAGTTCTTC.

The chain uses TRBV19 and TRBJ1-2; 9 bases are shared with TRBD1. CDR1 and CDR2 (germline): LNHDA, SQIVND (reference sequence). CDR3 length: 13 residues. After removal of 4 bases from V and 6 bases from J, the junction contained 3 bases not matched to a gene. This chain's CDR3 is CASSNGQGHGYTF. The CDR3 DNA reads TGTGCCAGTAGTAACGGACAGGGGCATGGCTACACCTTC.

The chain employs TRBV7-7 and TRBJ1-4; 8 positions match TRBD1. The junction had 3 bases not matched to a gene; V was cut back by 3 bases and J by 3 bases. Looked up from germline, CDR1 is SSHAT and CDR2 is FNYEAQ (reference sequence). The CDR3 sequence is 15 residues long. As DNA, the CDR3 is TGTGCCAGCAGCTTGGCCAGGGGGCCTAATGAAAAACTGTTTTTT. Its protein is CASSLARGPNEKLFF.

V and J are TRBV9 and TRBJ2-5; D possibly corresponds to TRBD2 (7 bases). Germline V gives CDR1 SGDLS, CDR2 YYNGEE. The V and J ends lost 0 bases and 0 bases respectively, with 12 bases between them. This CDR3 has 16 amino acids. CDR3 coding DNA: TGTGCCAGCAGCGTAGGGGGCGGGGGCCACCAAGAGACCCAGTACTTC. Residues: CASSVGGGGHQETQYF.

This chain uses TRBV18 with TRBJ2-7, with D possibly being TRBD2 (5 bases). In germline, CDR1 is KGHSH, CDR2 LQKENI. The CDR3 covers 13 residues. Trimming pared 3 bases from V and 3 bases from J, leaving 9 bases between. Here the CDR3 DNA reads TGTGCCAGCTCACCGCGGGCAGTCTACGAGCAGTACTTC. Its translation: CASSPRAVYEQYF.